Sequencing of this TCR beta chain was carried out in a study of PD-L1 blockade in urothelial cancer. Study-level background: The analyses of blood took place 3 weeks (second dose) and 6 weeks after treatment start.

What went into each PCR as a spike was synthetic TCR analog templates. Repertoires were generated with immunoSEQ multiplex PCR, while TCRdb's copy carries only in-frame clones and drops some. This sample has around 130,000 clones, with 84% found just once. Time point denoted: pretreatment peripheral blood. Per germline, CDR1 SGHTA and CDR2 FQGNSA. The CDR3 consists of 15 residues. The junction had 8 bases not matched to a gene; V was cut back by 0 bases and J by 10 bases. The material was PBMCs, obtained around atezolizumab (anti-PD-L1) treatment. This receptor was identified in a man in his forties or fifties with urothelial cancer. The chain carries TRBV7-2 and TRBJ2-1, with 8 bases matching TRBD2. This chain's CDR3 is CASSLAVFGRAEQFF. Here the CDR3 DNA reads TGTGCCAGCAGCTTAGCGGTGTTCGGGAGGGCCGAGCAGTTCTTC. Full variable domain (missing parts from reference TRBV7-2 and TRBJ2-1): GAGVSQSPSNKVTEKGKDVELRCDPISGHTALYWYRQSLGQGLEFLIYFQGNSAPDKSGLPSDRFSAERTGGSVSTLTIQRTQQEDSAVYLCASSLAVFGRAEQFFGPGTRLTVL.